This TCR beta chain was captured by sequencing in a study of cytomegalovirus exposure and HLA in healthy donors. At the level of the study: Early released data had tens of millions of unique TCRs, all coming from HLA-typed donors.

In regard to this clone: What it binds is not known.

CDR1 is SGHKS and CDR2 is YYEKEE in the germline V gene (reference sequence). V dropped 7 bases and J dropped 6 bases, with 17 bases sitting between them. The CDR3 spans 13 residues. Whole-study results and caveats: Sequencing probably produced one cluster of sequence variants that were highly shared. The study put roughly 160 TCR beta chains on its list as cytomegalovirus-associated. As a later analysis revealed, the rate of TCR association differed by HLA locus, with DRB1 most and HLA-C fewest.

This PCR relied on a set of 60 Vbeta primers and 13 Jbeta primers. Assay: immunoSEQ multiplex PCR; the TCRdb copy retains only in-frame clones and omits some. The table records approximately 50,000 clones, roughly four fifths of them present only once. This TCR was recovered from a boy between 5 and 17 years old in good health and CMV-seropositive. The sequenced sample consisted of PBMCs. This chain connects TRBV5-5 to TRBJ2-7, with a weak D call TRBD2 (5 bases). The CDR3 region is CASGNGLVGEQYF. The CDR3 DNA follows: TGTGCCAGCGGCAATGGACTGGTCGGCGAGCAGTACTTC.